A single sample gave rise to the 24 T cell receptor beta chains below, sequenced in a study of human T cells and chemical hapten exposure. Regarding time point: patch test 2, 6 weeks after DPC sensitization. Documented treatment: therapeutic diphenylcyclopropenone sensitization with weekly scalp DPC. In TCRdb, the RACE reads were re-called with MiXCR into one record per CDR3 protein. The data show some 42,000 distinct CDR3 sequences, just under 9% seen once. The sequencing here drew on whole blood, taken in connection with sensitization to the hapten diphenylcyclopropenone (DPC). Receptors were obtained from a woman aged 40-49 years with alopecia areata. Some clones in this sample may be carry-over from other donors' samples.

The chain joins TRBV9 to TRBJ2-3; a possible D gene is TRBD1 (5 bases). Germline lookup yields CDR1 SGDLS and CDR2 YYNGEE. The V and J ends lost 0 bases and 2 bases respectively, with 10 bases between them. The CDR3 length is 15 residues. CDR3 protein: CASSVAPRDTDTQYF. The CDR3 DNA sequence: TGTGCCAGCAGCGTAGCTCCCAGGGACACAGATACGCAGTATTTT.

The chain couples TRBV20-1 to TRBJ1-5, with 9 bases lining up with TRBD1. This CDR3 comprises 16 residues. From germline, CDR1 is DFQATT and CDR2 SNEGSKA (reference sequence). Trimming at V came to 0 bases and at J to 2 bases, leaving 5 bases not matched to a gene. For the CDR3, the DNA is TGCAGTGCTAGAGACGGACAGGGGAATCGCAATCAGCCCCAGCATTTT. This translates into CSARDGQGNRNQPQHF.

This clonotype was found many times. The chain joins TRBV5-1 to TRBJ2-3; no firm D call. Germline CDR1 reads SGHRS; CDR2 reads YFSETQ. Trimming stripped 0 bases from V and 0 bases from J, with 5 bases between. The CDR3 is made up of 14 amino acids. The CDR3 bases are TGCGCCAGCAGCTTGGGTACTAGCACAGATACGCAGTATTTT. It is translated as CASSLGTSTDTQYF.

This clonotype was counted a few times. The chain's CDR3 is CASSQENTIYF. For the CDR3, the DNA is TGCGCCAGCAGCCAAGAAAACACCATATATTTT. The chain is built from TRBV4-1 and TRBJ1-3, with D unclear. V was clipped by 0 bases and J by 6 bases, with 0 bases between them. The CDR3 covers 11 residues. Germline values: CDR1 MGHRA, CDR2 YSYEKL.

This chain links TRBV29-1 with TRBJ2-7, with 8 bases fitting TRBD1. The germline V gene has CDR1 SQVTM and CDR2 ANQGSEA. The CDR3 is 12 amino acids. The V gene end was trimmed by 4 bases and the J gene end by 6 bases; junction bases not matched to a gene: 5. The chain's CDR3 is CSVVTGVGEQYF. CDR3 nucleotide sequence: TGCAGCGTTGTGACAGGGGTAGGCGAGCAGTACTTC.

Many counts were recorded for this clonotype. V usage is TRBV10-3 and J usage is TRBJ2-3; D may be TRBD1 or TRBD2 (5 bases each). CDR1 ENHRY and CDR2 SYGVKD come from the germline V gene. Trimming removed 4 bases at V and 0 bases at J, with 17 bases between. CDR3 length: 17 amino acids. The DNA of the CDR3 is TGTGCCATCAGTGGTGACAAAGGGACGGCTAGCACAGATACGCAGTATTTT. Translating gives CAISGDKGTASTDTQYF.

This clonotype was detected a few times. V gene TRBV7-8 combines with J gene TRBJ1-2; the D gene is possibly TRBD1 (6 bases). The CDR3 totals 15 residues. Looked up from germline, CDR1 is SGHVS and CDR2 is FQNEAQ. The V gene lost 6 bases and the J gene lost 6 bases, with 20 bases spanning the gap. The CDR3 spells CASSLTGFSMDGYTF. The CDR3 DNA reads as TGTGCCAGCAGTTTGACAGGTTTCTCAATGGATGGCTACACCTTC.

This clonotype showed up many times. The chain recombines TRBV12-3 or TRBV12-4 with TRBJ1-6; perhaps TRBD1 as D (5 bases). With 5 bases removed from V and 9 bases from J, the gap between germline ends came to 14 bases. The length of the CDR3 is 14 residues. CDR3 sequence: CASSLPGNGSPLHF. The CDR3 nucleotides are TGTGCCAGCAGTCTACCAGGGAATGGTTCACCCCTCCACTTT.

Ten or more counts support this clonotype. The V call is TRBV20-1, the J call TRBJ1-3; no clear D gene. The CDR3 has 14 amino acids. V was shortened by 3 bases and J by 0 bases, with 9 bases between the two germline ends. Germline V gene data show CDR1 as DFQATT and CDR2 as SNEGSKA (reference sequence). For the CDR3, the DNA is TGCAGTGCTAGGAGTAGTTCCTCTGGAAACACCATATATTTT. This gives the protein CSARSSSSGNTIYF.

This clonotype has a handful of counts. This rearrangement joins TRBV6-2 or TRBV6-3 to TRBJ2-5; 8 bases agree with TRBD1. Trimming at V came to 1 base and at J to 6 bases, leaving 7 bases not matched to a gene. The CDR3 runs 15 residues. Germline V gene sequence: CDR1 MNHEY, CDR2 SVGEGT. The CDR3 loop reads CASSYWGQDIQTQYF. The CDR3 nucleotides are TGTGCCAGCAGTTACTGGGGACAGGATATTCAGACCCAGTACTTC.

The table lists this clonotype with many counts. CDR3 coding DNA: TGTGCCAGCAGCATCGGACAGGGGTCCTATGGCTACACCTTC. Protein sequence: CASSIGQGSYGYTF. The gene calls are TRBV7-6 and TRBJ1-2, with 9 positions matching TRBD1. This CDR3 contains 14 residues. Germline CDR1 reads SGHVS; CDR2 reads FNYEAQ. Trimming removed 5 bases from V and 4 bases from J; junction bases left unmatched: 5.

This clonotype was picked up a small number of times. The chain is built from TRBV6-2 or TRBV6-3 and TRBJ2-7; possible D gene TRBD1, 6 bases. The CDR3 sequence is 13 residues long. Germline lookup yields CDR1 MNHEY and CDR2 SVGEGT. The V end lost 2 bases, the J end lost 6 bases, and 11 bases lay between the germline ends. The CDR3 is CASSYGQTGEQYF. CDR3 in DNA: TGTGCCAGCAGTTACGGACAGACGGGCGAGCAGTACTTC.

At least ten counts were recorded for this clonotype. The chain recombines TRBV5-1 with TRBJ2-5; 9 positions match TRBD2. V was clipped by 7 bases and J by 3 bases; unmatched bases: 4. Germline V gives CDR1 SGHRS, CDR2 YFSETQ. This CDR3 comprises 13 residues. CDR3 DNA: TGCGCCAGCGCGGGAGGGCGAAAAGAGACCCAGTACTTC. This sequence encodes CASAGGRKETQYF.

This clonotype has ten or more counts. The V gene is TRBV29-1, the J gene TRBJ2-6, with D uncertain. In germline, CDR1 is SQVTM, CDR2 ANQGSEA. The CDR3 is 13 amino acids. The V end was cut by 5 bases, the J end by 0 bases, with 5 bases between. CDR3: CSVFLSGANVLTF. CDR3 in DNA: TGCAGCGTTTTCCTCTCTGGGGCCAACGTCCTGACTTTC.

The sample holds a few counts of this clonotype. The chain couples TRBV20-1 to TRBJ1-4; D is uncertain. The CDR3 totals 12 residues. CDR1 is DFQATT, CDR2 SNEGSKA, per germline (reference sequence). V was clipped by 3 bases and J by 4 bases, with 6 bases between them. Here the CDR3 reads CSASSSNEKLFF. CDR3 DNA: TGCAGTGCTAGTTCTAGTAATGAAAAACTGTTTTTT.

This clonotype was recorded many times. The CDR3 sequence: CASSKGQSYGYTF. The CDR3 DNA reads as TGTGCCAGCAGCAAAGGGCAGTCCTATGGCTACACCTTC. The chain carries TRBV21-1 and TRBJ1-2. TRBV21-1 is flagged as a pseudogene. The CDR3 totals 13 residues.

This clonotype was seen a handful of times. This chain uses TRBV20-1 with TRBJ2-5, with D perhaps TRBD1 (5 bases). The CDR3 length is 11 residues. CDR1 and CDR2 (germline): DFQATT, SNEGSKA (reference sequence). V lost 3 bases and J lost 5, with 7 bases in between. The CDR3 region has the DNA TGCAGTGCTAGTTCAGGGGAGACCCAGTACTTC. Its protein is CSASSGETQYF.

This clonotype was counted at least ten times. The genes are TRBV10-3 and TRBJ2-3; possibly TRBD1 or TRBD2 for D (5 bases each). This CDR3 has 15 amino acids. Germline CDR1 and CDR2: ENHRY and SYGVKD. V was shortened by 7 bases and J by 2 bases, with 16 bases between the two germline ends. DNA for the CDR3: TGTGCCATCAATCAAGGGCAGGGAGCCACAGATACGCAGTATTTT. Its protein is CAINQGQGATDTQYF.

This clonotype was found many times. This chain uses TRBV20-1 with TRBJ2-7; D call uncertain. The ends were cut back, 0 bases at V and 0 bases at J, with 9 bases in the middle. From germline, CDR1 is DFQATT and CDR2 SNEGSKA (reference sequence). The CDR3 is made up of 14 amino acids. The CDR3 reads CSARDQRLSYEQYF. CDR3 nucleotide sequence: TGCAGTGCTAGAGATCAACGGCTCTCCTACGAGCAGTACTTC.

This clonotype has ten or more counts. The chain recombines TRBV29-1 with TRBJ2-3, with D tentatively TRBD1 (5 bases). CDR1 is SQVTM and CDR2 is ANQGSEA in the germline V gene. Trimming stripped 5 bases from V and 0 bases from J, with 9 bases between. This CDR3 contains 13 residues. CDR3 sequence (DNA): TGCAGCGTTCGTGACAGTAGCACAGATACGCAGTATTTT. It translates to CSVRDSSTDTQYF.

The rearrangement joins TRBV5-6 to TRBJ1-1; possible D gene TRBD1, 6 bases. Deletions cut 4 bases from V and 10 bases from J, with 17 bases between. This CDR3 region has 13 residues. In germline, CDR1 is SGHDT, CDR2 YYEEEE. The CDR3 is CASSPKPGGGAFF. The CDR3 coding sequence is TGTGCCAGCAGCCCAAAACCCGGGGGCGGAGCTTTCTTT.

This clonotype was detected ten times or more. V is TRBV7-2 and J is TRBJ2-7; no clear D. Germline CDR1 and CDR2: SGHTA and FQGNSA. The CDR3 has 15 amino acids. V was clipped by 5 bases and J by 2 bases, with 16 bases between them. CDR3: CASSKMSPGPYEQYF. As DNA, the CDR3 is TGTGCCAGCAGCAAGATGTCTCCAGGTCCCTACGAGCAGTACTTC.

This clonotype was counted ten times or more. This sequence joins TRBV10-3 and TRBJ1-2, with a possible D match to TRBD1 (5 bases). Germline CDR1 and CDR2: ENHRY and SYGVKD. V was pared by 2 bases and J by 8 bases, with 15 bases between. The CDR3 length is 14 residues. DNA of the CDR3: TGTGCCATCAGTGAGAAAATCAGGGAGGGAGGCTACACCTTC. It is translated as CAISEKIREGGYTF.

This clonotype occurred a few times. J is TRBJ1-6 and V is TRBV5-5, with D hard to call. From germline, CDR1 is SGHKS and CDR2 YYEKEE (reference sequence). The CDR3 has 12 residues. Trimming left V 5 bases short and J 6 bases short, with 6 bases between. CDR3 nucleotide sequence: TGTGCCAGCAGTGGTGGTAATTCACCCCTCCACTTT. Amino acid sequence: CASSGGNSPLHF.